This T cell receptor beta chain appears in the sequencing data of a study of T cell repertoires in cytomegalovirus infection. CDR1 is LNHDA and CDR2 is SQIVND in the germline V gene (reference sequence). This CDR3 comprises 16 residues. Losses at the gene ends were 4 bases for V and 5 bases for J; bases not matched to a gene: 11. Each CDR3 protein gets one entry after TCRdb re-called the reads with MiXCR. The sample lists under 850,000 distinct CDR3 sequences, 30% to 40% occurring once. Findings and limits, study-wide: Predominance within the ex vivo response was attributable to HLA-C-restricted CMV-specific TCR beta clonotypes.

About this clonotype itself: Its specificity is not known.

The chain links TRBV19 to TRBJ1-5, with 7 bases lining up with TRBD1. Sequencing was performed on cultured PBMCs, taken from culture after CMV antigen stimulation. The sequence was obtained from a human donor in good health (CMV status not recorded). Some clones in this sample may be carry-over from other donors' samples. CDR3 sequence (DNA): TGTGCCAGTAGTAGCCTACTAGGGGGCAGGGATCAGCCCCAGCATTTT. Translation: CASSSLLGGRDQPQHF.